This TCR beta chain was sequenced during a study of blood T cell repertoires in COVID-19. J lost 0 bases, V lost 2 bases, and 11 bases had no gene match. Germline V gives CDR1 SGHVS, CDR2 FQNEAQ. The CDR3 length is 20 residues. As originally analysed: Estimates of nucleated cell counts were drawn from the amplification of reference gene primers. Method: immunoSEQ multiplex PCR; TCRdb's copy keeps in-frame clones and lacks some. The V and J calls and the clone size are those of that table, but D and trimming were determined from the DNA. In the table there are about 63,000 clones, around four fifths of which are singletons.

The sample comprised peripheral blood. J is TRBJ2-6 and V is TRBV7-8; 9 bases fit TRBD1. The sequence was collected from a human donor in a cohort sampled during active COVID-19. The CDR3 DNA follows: TGTGCCAGCAGCTTAAGGTCCACTGGACAGGGGAACTCTGGGGCCAACGTCCTGACTTTC. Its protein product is CASSLRSTGQGNSGANVLTF.